Listed here are 23 T cell receptor beta chains from one sample, sequenced in a study of blood T cell repertoires in COVID-19. Method: immunoSEQ multiplex PCR; TCRdb's copy keeps in-frame clones and lacks some. The data show 150,000 to 200,000 clones, approximately 85% seen once. The sample taken for sequencing was peripheral blood. These receptors were taken from a man in his 60s with active or convalescent COVID-19.

The rearrangement joins TRBV7-9 to TRBJ1-4; 10 bases line up with TRBD1. The germline V gene has CDR1 SEHNR and CDR2 FQNEAQ (reference sequence). V shed 4 bases and J 8 bases; nucleotides not matched to a gene: 7. The CDR3 is 15 amino acids. CDR3 DNA sequence: TGTGCCAGCAGCTCAGGGGACAGGGGTTTCGAAAAACTGTTTTTT. It codes for CASSSGDRGFEKLFF.

The chain employs TRBV9 and TRBJ2-7, with D unclear. V lost 4 bases and J 0 bases, leaving 8 bases between the germline ends. CDR1 is SGDLS, CDR2 YYNGEE, per germline. There are 13 residues in the CDR3. CDR3 loop: CASSPSPSYEQYF. Written as DNA, the CDR3 is TGTGCCAGCAGCCCCTCCCCCTCCTACGAGCAGTACTTC.

The V gene is TRBV10-2, the J gene TRBJ2-1, with 8 nucleotides matching TRBD1. The CDR3 is 16 amino acids. J lost 7 bases, V lost 4 bases, and 12 bases had no gene match. CDR1 is WSHSY, CDR2 SAAADI, per germline. The CDR3 here is CASSGPAPTGGNEQFF. In nucleotides, the CDR3 is TGCGCCAGCAGTGGCCCCGCCCCCACAGGGGGGAATGAGCAGTTCTTC.

The chain uses TRBV5-4 and TRBJ1-4; 7 bases match TRBD1. From germline, CDR1 is SGHNT and CDR2 YYREEE (reference sequence). The V segment lost 4 bases and the J segment 7 bases; nucleotides outside the gene matches: 16. The CDR3 spans 17 residues. In DNA, the CDR3 is TGTGCCAGCAGCCAAGCAAGACGACAGGGTGGTGGTGAAAAACTGTTTTTT. This gives the protein CASSQARRQGGGEKLFF. Variable domain in full (rest from reference TRBV5-4 and TRBJ1-4): ETGVTQSPTHLIKTRGQQVTLRCSSQSGHNTVSWYQQALGQGPQFIFQYYREEENGRGNFPPRFSGLQFPNYSSELNVNALELDDSALYLCASSQARRQGGGEKLFFGSGTQLSVL.

The J gene is TRBJ2-3, the V gene TRBV29-1, with 9 bases lining up with TRBD1. Trimming cost V 4 bases and J 4 bases; bases outside gene matches: 6. The CDR3 is 14 amino acids. Germline CDR1 is SQVTM and CDR2 is ANQGSEA. In DNA form, the CDR3 reads TGCAGCGTTGGGCGGACAGGGGTTCCAGATACGCAGTATTTT. Translation: CSVGRTGVPDTQYF.

The chain is built from TRBV4-2 and TRBJ1-1; 9 bases are shared with TRBD1. Germline V gene data show CDR1 as LGHNA and CDR2 as YNFKEQ. The V gene end was trimmed by 0 bases and the J gene end by 1 base; junction bases not matched to a gene: 9. The CDR3 sequence is 18 residues long. The CDR3 region is CASSQDSRRQGGNTEAFF. CDR3 bases: TGTGCCAGCAGCCAAGACTCACGCCGACAGGGGGGGAACACTGAAGCTTTCTTT.

The chain recombines TRBV15 with TRBJ2-5; perhaps TRBD2 as D (6 bases). Germline lookup yields CDR1 LNHNV and CDR2 YYDKDF (reference sequence). Trimming shortened V by 1 base and J by 4 bases, and 16 bases separated the two germline ends. The CDR3 consists of 16 residues. CDR3 DNA: TGTGCCACCAGCAGAGGTTCGAGGACGCGGGGAGAGACCCAGTACTTC. It yields the protein CATSRGSRTRGETQYF.

This clone was picked up one time. This rearrangement joins TRBV24-1 to TRBJ1-2; TRBD1 is a possible D gene (5 bases). The CDR3 has 13 residues. The germline gives CDR1 KGHDR, CDR2 SFDVKD. V was cut by 9 bases and J by 0 bases, with 10 bases left in between. CDR3 sequence: CATEDNTNYGYTF. The DNA for the CDR3 is TGTGCCACCGAGGACAACACTAACTATGGCTACACCTTC.

The rearrangement links TRBV18 to TRBJ2-3, with a tentative D call TRBD1 (6 bases). This CDR3 comprises 14 residues. V lost 2 bases, J lost 2 bases, and 8 bases lay in between. CDR1 is KGHSH, CDR2 LQKENI, per germline. DNA for the CDR3: TGTGCCAGCTCACCAGGACAGCTCACAGATACGCAGTATTTT. Its translation is CASSPGQLTDTQYF.

The chain uses TRBV5-1 and TRBJ2-3; tentatively, D is TRBD1 (5 bases). The CDR3 is 14 residues long. Deletions cut 0 bases from V and 2 bases from J, with 7 bases between. The germline gives CDR1 SGHRS, CDR2 YFSETQ. CDR3 nucleotide sequence: TGCGCCAGCAGCTTGGGACAGAACACAGATACGCAGTATTTT. Translating gives CASSLGQNTDTQYF.

Only a few counts were recorded for this clone. This chain joins TRBV7-9 and TRBJ2-7, with D maybe TRBD2 (6 bases). Trimming stripped 10 bases from V and 2 bases from J, with 15 bases between. Germline lookup yields CDR1 SEHNR and CDR2 FQNEAQ (reference sequence). CDR3 size: 13 residues. This CDR3 is CAIGGEGPYEQYF. The CDR3 DNA reads as TGTGCCATCGGGGGAGAGGGGCCCTACGAGCAGTACTTC.

The sample holds one count of this clone. The rearrangement uses TRBV7-2 and TRBJ2-5, with a possible D match to TRBD2 (6 bases). CDR1 and CDR2 (germline): SGHTA, FQGNSA. The V gene lost 5 bases and the J gene lost 3 bases, with 16 bases spanning the gap. This CDR3 spans 15 amino acids. The CDR3 here is CASSPGLHYKETQYF. DNA for the CDR3: TGTGCCAGCAGCCCGGGACTCCACTACAAAGAGACCCAGTACTTC.

This chain uses TRBV18 with TRBJ1-4; no reliable D call. The V and J ends lost 6 bases and 1 base respectively, with 12 bases between them. Germline V gene data show CDR1 as KGHSH and CDR2 as LQKENI. The length of the CDR3 is 15 residues. The CDR3 loop reads CASSSSRLTNEKLFF. CDR3 nucleotides: TGTGCCAGCTCGTCGTCCAGGTTAACTAATGAAAAACTGTTTTTT.

This clone was counted a single time. The chain uses TRBV11-2 and TRBJ2-1; the match to TRBD2 covers 11 bases. Trimming at V came to 3 bases and at J to 7 bases, leaving 17 bases not matched to a gene. Germline-derived CDR1 and CDR2 are SGHAT and FQNNGV. CDR3 size: 19 residues. The CDR3 coding sequence is TGTGCCAGCAGCTTGAGCGGAATCGTAGTACTAGCGGGGGTTAATGAGCAGTTCTTC. Translated, it gives CASSLSGIVVLAGVNEQFF. Full variable domain (rest looked up from reference TRBV11-2 and TRBJ2-1): EAGVAQSPRYKIIEKRQSVAFWCNPISGHATLYWYQQILGQGPKLLIQFQNNGVVDDSQLPKDRFSAERLKGVDSTLKIQPAKLEDSAVYLCASSLSGIVVLAGVNEQFFGPGTRLTVL.

This chain connects TRBV5-1 to TRBJ1-2, with D tentatively TRBD1 (5 bases). This CDR3 contains 13 residues. Trimming took 4 bases from V and 8 from J, leaving 15 bases between them. Germline V gene data show CDR1 as SGHRS and CDR2 as YFSETQ. This CDR3 reads CASSPEGAGGYTF. Written as DNA, the CDR3 is TGCGCCAGCAGCCCTGAAGGGGCCGGAGGCTACACCTTC.

The rearrangement uses TRBV19 and TRBJ2-1; 8 bases match TRBD1. Trimming at V came to 5 bases and at J to 6 bases, leaving 6 bases not matched to a gene. CDR3 length: 14 residues. Germline V lookup: CDR1 LNHDA, CDR2 SQIVND (reference sequence). CDR3 coding DNA: TGTGCCAGTAGTCTCAGGGGGCTGGTCAATGAGCAGTTCTTC. Its protein product is CASSLRGLVNEQFF.

This chain uses TRBV6-5 with TRBJ1-5; TRBD1 agrees at 7 bases. V was pared by 8 bases and J by 2 bases, with 6 bases of the junction left unmatched. Germline lookup yields CDR1 MNHEY and CDR2 SVGAGI. The CDR3 spans 14 residues. The CDR3 nucleotides are TGTGCCAGCGGGACAGCTTATCGCAATCAGCCCCAGCATTTT. It specifies CASGTAYRNQPQHF.

CDR3 DNA sequence: TGTGCCAGCTCACCACCCAACAGGGATGGCAATCAGCCCCAGCATTTT. Protein: CASSPPNRDGNQPQHF. V gene TRBV18 combines with J gene TRBJ1-5, with D possibly TRBD1 on 6 matching bases. The germline V and J ends were trimmed by 0 bases and 2 bases, with 11 bases remaining between them. This CDR3 has 16 residues. From germline, CDR1 is KGHSH and CDR2 LQKENI.

Turning to this clone: Distinct nucleotide sequences in the sample also encode this CDR3. This chain connects TRBV5-1 to TRBJ2-5; 15 bases fit TRBD2. Per germline, CDR1 SGHRS and CDR2 YFSETQ. V was clipped by 4 bases and J by 5 bases; unmatched bases: 6. The CDR3 totals 16 residues. The CDR3 here is CASSPGLAGGRETQYF. The CDR3 DNA follows: TGCGCCAGCAGCCCGGGACTAGCGGGGGGCCGGGAGACCCAGTACTTC.

This chain joins TRBV6-5 and TRBJ2-3, with 11 bases lining up with TRBD1. The CDR3 sequence is 14 residues long. Per the germline V gene, CDR1 is MNHEY and CDR2 is SVGAGI. The ends lost 8 bases at V and 4 bases at J; junction bases unmatched: 5. The CDR3 nucleotides are TGTGCCAGCGCGGACAGGGGGCCTTCAGATACGCAGTATTTT. Encoded protein: CASADRGPSDTQYF.

Points on this clone: Additional DNA sequences in this sample encode the identical CDR3. V is TRBV19 and J is TRBJ2-5, with D possibly TRBD1 on 6 matching bases. Germline V gene data show CDR1 as LNHDA and CDR2 as SQIVND (reference sequence). The CDR3 has 13 residues. V dropped 9 bases and J dropped 5 bases, with 16 bases sitting between them. The CDR3 region has the DNA TGTGCCAGCCAAACAGGGTTGGGGGAGACCCAGTACTTC. This encodes CASQTGLGETQYF.

V gene TRBV19 combines with J gene TRBJ2-3, with 8 nucleotides matching TRBD2. The CDR3 is 14 residues long. V lost 10 bases, J lost 0 bases, and 6 bases stayed unmatched. In germline, CDR1 is LNHDA, CDR2 SQIVND (reference sequence). The CDR3 loop reads CATQLAVSTDTQYF. DNA for the CDR3: TGTGCCACCCAACTAGCGGTAAGCACAGATACGCAGTATTTT.

The chain has TRBV19 and TRBJ2-5, with a weak D call TRBD2 (5 bases). The CDR3 is made up of 16 amino acids. V lost 1 base, J lost 5 bases, and 17 bases lay in between. The germline CDR1 and CDR2 sequences are LNHDA and SQIVND (reference sequence). CDR3 bases: TGTGCCAGTAGTATAGTCGTCGGGGATTACAGTGAGACCCAGTACTTC. This sequence encodes CASSIVVGDYSETQYF.